What follows are 9 T cell receptor beta chains derived from one specimen sequenced in a study of cytomegalovirus exposure and HLA in healthy donors. The PCR had 60 Vbeta and 13 Jbeta primers. Measured with immunoSEQ multiplex PCR; TCRdb has only the in-frame clones, and not every one. The table has 150,000 to 200,000 clones, 84% seen once. Sequenced input: PBMCs. Receptors were obtained from a girl between 10 and 17 years old in good health and CMV-seropositive.

This clone was seen only once. The sample has other DNA sequences that encode this CDR3 too. The chain uses TRBV9 and TRBJ1-6; D gene uncertain. V lost 0 bases, J lost 0 bases, and 7 bases lay in between. CDR1 SGDLS and CDR2 YYNGEE come from the germline V gene. This CDR3 is built from 16 residues. This chain's CDR3 is CASSVGVSSYNSPLHF. CDR3 coding DNA: TGTGCCAGCAGCGTAGGTGTGAGCTCCTATAATTCACCCCTCCACTTT.

This chain joins TRBV10-3 and TRBJ1-2; 7 bases align to TRBD1. Trimming removed 2 bases from V and 2 bases from J; junction bases left unmatched: 8. Germline V gene sequence: CDR1 ENHRY, CDR2 SYGVKD. The CDR3 is made up of 16 amino acids. This CDR3 is CAISEAGTDTNYGYTF. The CDR3 DNA sequence: TGTGCCATCAGTGAGGCGGGGACAGATACGAACTATGGCTACACCTTC.

This chain connects TRBV7-9 to TRBJ2-7, with TRBD1 as a possible D gene (7 bases). V was pared by 5 bases and J by 3 bases, with 11 bases between. The CDR3 totals 13 residues. Germline V CDR1 and CDR2: SEHNR, FQNEAQ (reference sequence). The CDR3 sequence: CASSAGQIYEQYF. CDR3 DNA sequence: TGTGCCAGCAGCGCGGGACAGATCTACGAGCAGTACTTC.

This clone has a single count. This chain links TRBV5-6 with TRBJ2-7, with D possibly being TRBD1 (6 bases). V lost 3 bases and J 0 bases, leaving 10 bases between the germline ends. This CDR3 contains 14 residues. Germline-derived CDR1 and CDR2 are SGHDT and YYEEEE. As DNA, the CDR3 is TGTGCCAGCAGCTCGCAGGGGACCTCCTACGAGCAGTACTTC. Protein sequence: CASSSQGTSYEQYF.

This CDR3 reads CASSAVLSTGTQYF. In DNA form, the CDR3 reads TGTGCCAGCAGTGCCGTTTTATCGACAGGAACGCAGTATTTT. The V gene is TRBV25-1, the J gene TRBJ2-3; tentative D call: TRBD1 (6 bases). Trimming shortened V by 4 bases and J by 9 bases, and 17 bases separated the two germline ends. This CDR3 has 14 amino acids. Germline CDR1 reads MGHDK; CDR2 reads SYGVNS. The whole variable domain, filled in from reference TRBV25-1 and TRBJ2-3, reads EADIYQTPRYLVIGTGKKITLECSQTMGHDKMYWYQQDPGMELHLIHYSYGVNSTEKGDLSSESTVSRIRTEHFPLTLESARPSHTSQYLCASSAVLSTGTQYFGPGTRLTVL.

On this clone itself: Different DNA sequences within this sample yield the same CDR3. The rearrangement joins TRBV30 to TRBJ1-1, with 12 bases fitting TRBD1. The CDR3 runs to 15 residues. Germline CDR1 reads GTSNPN; CDR2 reads SVGIG (reference sequence). J gave up 1 base and V 6 bases, and 6 bases lay outside the gene matches. This CDR3 reads CACRDRGRGNTEAFF. The CDR3 region has the DNA TGTGCCTGTCGGGACAGGGGGCGCGGGAACACTGAAGCTTTCTTT.

This clone was seen a single time. This sequence joins TRBV7-2 and TRBJ2-5; 7 bases map to TRBD2. From germline, CDR1 is SGHTA and CDR2 FQGNSA. Germline trimming cut 4 bases from V and 4 bases from J; bases unmatched to any gene: 6. The CDR3 is 14 residues long. The CDR3 sequence is CASSSSGAGETQYF. For the CDR3, the DNA is TGTGCCAGCAGCTCCAGCGGGGCAGGAGAGACCCAGTACTTC.

The rearrangement uses TRBV6-5 and TRBJ2-2; 7 bases match TRBD1. This CDR3 is built from 15 residues. Germline CDR1 reads MNHEY; CDR2 reads SVGAGI. V lost 10 bases to trimming and J lost 2 bases; unmatched junction nucleotides: 10. The CDR3 here is CATITGDVNTGELFF. DNA of the CDR3: TGTGCCACCATTACAGGGGACGTAAACACCGGGGAGCTGTTTTTT.

This chain connects TRBV5-6 to TRBJ1-1, with D hard to call. V dropped 0 bases and J dropped 1 base, with 7 bases sitting between them. The CDR3 has 14 amino acids. Per the germline V gene, CDR1 is SGHDT and CDR2 is YYEEEE. In DNA form, the CDR3 reads TGTGCCAGCAGCTTGGATCCAGAGAACACTGAAGCTTTCTTT. Protein sequence: CASSLDPENTEAFF. The whole variable domain, remainder taken from reference TRBV5-6 and TRBJ1-1, is DAGVTQSPTHLIKTRGQQVTLRCSPKSGHDTVSWYQQALGQGPQFIFQYYEEEERQRGNFPDRFSGHQFPNYSSELNVNALLLGDSALYLCASSLDPENTEAFFGQGTRLTVV.